Reported below is one T cell receptor beta chain. Its antigen remains unidentified. This sample stems from a study of identifying expanded T cells in peripheral blood. Study-wide findings and caveats: Roughly 2-week clone count variance significantly increased as total template count grew. Over about two and four weeks, about 15 and 19 clones changed, versus approximately 1.1 between replicates.

V shed 3 bases and J shed 5 bases, with 16 bases lying between them. CDR3 length: 16 residues. Per germline, CDR1 KGHSH and CDR2 LQKENI. During the collection period, no donor immune events like infections were recorded. Data came from immunoSEQ multiplex PCR; TCRdb stores just in-frame clones and leaves some out. The sample comprises tens of thousands of clones, around 84% of which are singletons, and around 20% rests with the top ten. V gene TRBV18 combines with J gene TRBJ2-2, with a tentative D call TRBD2 (6 bases). The receptor's source is a person between 18 and 70 years old in good health. The material sequenced was blood. The CDR3 DNA is TGTGCCAGCTCACCCTTAGCGGCACGACAGACCGGGGAGCTGTTTTTT. Its translation is CASSPLAARQTGELFF. The entire variable domain, with the rest obtained from reference TRBV18 and TRBJ2-2, is as follows: NAGVMQNPRHLVRRRGQEARLRCSPMKGHSHVYWYRQLPEEGLKFMVYLQKENIIDESGMPKERFSAEFPKEGPSILRIQQVVRGDSAAYFCASSPLAARQTGELFFGEGSRLTVL.